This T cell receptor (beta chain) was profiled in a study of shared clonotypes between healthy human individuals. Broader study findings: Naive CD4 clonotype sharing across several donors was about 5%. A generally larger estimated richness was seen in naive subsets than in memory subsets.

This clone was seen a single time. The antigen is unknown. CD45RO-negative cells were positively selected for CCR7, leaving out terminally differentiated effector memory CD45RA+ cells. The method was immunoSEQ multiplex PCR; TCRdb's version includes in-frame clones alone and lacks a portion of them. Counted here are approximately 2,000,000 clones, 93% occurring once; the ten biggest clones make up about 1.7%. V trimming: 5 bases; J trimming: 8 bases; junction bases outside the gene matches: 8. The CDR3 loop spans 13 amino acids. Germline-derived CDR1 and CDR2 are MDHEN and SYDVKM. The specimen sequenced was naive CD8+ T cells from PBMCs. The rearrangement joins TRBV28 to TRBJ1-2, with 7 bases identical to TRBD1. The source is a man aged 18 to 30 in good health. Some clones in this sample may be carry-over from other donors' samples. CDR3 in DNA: TGTGCCAGCAGTCTAAGGGGGCCGGGCGGCTACACCTTC. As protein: CASSLRGPGGYTF.